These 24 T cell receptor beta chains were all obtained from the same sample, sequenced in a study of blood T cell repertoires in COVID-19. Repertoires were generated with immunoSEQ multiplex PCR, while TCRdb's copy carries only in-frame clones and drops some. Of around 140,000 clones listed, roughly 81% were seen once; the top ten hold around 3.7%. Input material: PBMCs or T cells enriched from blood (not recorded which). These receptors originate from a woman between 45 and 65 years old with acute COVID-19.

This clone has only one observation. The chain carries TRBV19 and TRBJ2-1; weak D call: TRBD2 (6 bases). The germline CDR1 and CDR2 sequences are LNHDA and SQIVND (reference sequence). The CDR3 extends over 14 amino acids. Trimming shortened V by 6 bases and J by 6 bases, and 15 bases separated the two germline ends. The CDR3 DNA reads TGTGCCAGTAGCCCTCGGGGGTATAGCAATGAGCAGTTCTTC. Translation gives CASSPRGYSNEQFF.

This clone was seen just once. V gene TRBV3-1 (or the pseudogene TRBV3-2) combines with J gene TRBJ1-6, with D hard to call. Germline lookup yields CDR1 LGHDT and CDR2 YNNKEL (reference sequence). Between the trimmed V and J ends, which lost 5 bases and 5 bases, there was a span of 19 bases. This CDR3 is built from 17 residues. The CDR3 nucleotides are TGTGCCAGCAGCGGTCTGTTTTTCATACATCATAATTCACCCCTCCACTTT. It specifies CASSGLFFIHHNSPLHF.

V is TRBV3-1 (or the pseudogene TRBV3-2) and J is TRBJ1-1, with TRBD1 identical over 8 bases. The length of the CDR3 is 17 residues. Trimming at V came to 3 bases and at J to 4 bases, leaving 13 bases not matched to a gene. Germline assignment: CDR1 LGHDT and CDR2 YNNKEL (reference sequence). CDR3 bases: TGTGCCAGCAGCCACCGGGACAGGAGACTAACGCGCACTGAAGCTTTCTTT. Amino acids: CASSHRDRRLTRTEAFF.

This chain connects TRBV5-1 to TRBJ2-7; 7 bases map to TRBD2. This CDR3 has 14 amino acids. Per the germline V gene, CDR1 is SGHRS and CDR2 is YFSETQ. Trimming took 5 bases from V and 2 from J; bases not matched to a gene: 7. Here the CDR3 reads CASRPGTTAYEQYF. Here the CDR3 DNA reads TGCGCCAGCAGACCCGGGACTACGGCCTACGAGCAGTACTTC.

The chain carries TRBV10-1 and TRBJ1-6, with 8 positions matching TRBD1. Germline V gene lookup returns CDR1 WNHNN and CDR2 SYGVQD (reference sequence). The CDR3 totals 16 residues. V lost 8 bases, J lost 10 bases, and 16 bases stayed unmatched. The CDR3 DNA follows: TGCGCCAGCGCCCCCAGGGGGCCGAAAATGGCGTCACCCCTCCACTTT. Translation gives CASAPRGPKMASPLHF.

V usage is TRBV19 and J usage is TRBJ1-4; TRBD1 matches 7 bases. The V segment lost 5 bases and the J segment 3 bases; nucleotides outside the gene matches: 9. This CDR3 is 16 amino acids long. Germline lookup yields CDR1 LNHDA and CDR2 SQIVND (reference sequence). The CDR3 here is CASSDQGVLANEKLFF. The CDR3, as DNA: TGTGCCAGTAGTGACCAGGGGGTTTTGGCTAATGAAAAACTGTTTTTT.

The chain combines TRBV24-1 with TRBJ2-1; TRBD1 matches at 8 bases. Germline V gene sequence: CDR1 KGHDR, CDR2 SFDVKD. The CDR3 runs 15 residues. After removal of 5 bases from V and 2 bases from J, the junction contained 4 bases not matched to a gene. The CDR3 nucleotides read TGTGCCACCAGTGCAGCGACAGGGGCCTACAATGAGCAGTTCTTC. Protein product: CATSAATGAYNEQFF.

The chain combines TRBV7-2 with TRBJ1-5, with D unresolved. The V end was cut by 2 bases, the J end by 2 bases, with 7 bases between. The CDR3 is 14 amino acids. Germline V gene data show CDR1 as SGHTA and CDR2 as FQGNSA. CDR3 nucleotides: TGTGCCAGCAGCTTAAGCATTGGCAATCAGCCCCAGCATTTT. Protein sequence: CASSLSIGNQPQHF. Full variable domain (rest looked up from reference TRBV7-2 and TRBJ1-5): GAGVSQSPSNKVTEKGKDVELRCDPISGHTALYWYRQSLGQGLEFLIYFQGNSAPDKSGLPSDRFSAERTGGSVSTLTIQRTQQEDSAVYLCASSLSIGNQPQHFGDGTRLSIL.

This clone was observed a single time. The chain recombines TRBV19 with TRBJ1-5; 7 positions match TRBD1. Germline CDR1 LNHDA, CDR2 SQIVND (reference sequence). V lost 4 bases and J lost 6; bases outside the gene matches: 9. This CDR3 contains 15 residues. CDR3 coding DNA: TGTGCCAGTAGTACCTCGACAGGGCCAGGTCAGCCCCAGCATTTT. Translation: CASSTSTGPGQPQHF.

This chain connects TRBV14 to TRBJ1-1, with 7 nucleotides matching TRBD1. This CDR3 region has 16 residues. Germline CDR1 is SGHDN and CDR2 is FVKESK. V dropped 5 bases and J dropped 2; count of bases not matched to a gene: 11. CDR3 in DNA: TGTGCCAGCAGCGACAGGGCACGGAGCCTTAACACTGAAGCTTTCTTT. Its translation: CASSDRARSLNTEAFF.

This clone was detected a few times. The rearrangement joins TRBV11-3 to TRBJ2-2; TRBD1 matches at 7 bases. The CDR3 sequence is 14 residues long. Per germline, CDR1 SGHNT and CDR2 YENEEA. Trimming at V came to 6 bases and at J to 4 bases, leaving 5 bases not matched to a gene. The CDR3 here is CASRPPGGTGELFF. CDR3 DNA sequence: TGTGCCAGCAGGCCCCCAGGGGGCACCGGGGAGCTGTTTTTT.

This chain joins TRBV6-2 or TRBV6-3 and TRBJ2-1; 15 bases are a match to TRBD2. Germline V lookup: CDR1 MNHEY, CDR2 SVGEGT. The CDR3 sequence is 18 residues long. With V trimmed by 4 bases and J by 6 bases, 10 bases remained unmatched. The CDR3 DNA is TGTGCCAGCAGTTTGGGACTAGCGGGAGGTGTTGGGGGCAATGAGCAGTTCTTC. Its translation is CASSLGLAGGVGGNEQFF.

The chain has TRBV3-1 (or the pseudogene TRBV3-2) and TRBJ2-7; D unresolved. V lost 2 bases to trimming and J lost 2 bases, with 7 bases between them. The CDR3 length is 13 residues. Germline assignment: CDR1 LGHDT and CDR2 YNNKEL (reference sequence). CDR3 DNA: TGTGCCAGCAGCCAACAGGAAGCCTACGAGCAGTACTTC. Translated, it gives CASSQQEAYEQYF.

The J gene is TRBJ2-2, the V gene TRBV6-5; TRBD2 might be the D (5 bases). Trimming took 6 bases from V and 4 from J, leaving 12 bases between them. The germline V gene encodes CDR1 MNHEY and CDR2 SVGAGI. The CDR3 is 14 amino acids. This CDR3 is CASSQTSSTGELFF. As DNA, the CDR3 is TGTGCCAGCAGCCAAACTAGTTCCACCGGGGAGCTGTTTTTT.

CDR3 region: CASSLETGTGGRDTQYF. In nucleotides, the CDR3 is TGTGCCAGCAGCTTAGAGACCGGGACAGGGGGCAGAGATACGCAGTATTTT. This chain joins TRBV7-2 and TRBJ2-3; 12 bases map to TRBD1. From germline, CDR1 is SGHTA and CDR2 FQGNSA. The CDR3 is 17 amino acids. The V and J ends lost 1 base and 5 bases, in that order; junction bases with no gene match: 7.

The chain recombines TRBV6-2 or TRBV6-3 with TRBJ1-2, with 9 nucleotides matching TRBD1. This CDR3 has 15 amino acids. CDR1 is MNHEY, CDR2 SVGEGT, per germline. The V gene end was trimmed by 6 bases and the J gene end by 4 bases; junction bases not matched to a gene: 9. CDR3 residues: CASSNRDRASYGYTF. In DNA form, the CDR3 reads TGTGCCAGCAGCAACCGGGACAGGGCGTCCTATGGCTACACCTTC.

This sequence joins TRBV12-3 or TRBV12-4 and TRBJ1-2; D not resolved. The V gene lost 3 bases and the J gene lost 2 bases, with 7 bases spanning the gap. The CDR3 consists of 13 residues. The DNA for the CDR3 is TGTGCCAGCAGTTTTTCCAGGAACTATGGCTACACCTTC. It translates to CASSFSRNYGYTF.

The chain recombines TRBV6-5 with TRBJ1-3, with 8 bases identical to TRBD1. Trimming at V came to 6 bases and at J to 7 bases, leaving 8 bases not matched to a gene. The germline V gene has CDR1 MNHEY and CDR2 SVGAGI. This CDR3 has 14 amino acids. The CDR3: CASSAPRQGNTIYF. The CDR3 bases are TGTGCCAGCAGCGCCCCCAGACAGGGGAACACCATATATTTT.

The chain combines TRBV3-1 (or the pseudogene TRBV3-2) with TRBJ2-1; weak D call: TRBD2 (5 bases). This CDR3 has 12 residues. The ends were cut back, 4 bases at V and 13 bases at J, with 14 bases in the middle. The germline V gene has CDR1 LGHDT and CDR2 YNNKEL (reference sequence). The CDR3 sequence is CASSPPEAPQFF. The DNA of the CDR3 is TGTGCCAGCAGCCCCCCGGAGGCTCCACAGTTCTTC.

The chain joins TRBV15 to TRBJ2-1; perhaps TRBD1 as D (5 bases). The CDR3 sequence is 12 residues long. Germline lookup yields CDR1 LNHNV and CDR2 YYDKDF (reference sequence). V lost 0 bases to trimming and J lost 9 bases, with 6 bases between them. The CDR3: CATSRDRGEQFF. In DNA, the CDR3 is TGTGCCACCAGCAGAGATAGGGGTGAGCAGTTCTTC.

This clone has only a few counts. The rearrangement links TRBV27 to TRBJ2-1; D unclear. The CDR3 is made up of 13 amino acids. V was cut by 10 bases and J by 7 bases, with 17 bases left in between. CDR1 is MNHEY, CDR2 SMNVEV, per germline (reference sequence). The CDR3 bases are TGTGCCACCTCGCGAGCTCGGTGGAATGAGCAGTTCTTC. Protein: CATSRARWNEQFF.

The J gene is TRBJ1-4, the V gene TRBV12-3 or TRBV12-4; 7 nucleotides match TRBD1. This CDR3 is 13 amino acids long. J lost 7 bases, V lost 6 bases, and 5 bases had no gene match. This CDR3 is CASRPGGGEKLFF. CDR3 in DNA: TGTGCCAGCAGGCCAGGGGGAGGTGAAAAACTGTTTTTT.

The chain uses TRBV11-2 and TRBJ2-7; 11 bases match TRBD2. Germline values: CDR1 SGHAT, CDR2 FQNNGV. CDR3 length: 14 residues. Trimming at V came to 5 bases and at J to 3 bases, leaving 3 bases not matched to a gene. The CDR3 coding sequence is TGTGCCAGCAGCGTTAGCGGGAGGGTCTACGAGCAGTACTTC. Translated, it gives CASSVSGRVYEQYF.

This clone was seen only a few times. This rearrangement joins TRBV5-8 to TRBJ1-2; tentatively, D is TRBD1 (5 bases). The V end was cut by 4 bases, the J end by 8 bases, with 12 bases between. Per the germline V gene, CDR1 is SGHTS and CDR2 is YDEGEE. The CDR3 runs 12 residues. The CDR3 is CASSRPSGGYTF. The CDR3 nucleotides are TGTGCCAGCAGCCGGCCCTCAGGGGGCTACACCTTC.